This entry features one TCR beta chain sequence. No antigen is known for it. V lost 0 bases to trimming and J lost 6 bases, with 12 bases between them. Germline V lookup: CDR1 SGHKS, CDR2 YYEKEE (reference sequence). The CDR3 totals 15 residues. The sample belongs to a study of a mutant IDH1 vaccine in newly diagnosed glioma. Study details: Patients came in for eight vaccinations, in weeks 1, 3, 5, 7, 11, 15, 19 and 23. First vaccine doses came 4-6 weeks after radiotherapy alone, or with temozolomide cycles. Former treatment meant radiotherapy, temozolomide, or both; the majority had gotten both.

The data were produced by immunoSEQ multiplex PCR, yet TCRdb's version contains in-frame clones alone and is incomplete. Altogether about 28,000 clones are present, approximately 78% being singletons, with the ten largest covering 17%. Time point described: week 23, last vaccination. Every vaccination contained 300 ug of the mutant IDH1 20-mer peptide and was paired with topical imiquimod. The V gene is TRBV5-5, the J gene TRBJ1-4; D may be TRBD1 (6 bases). The sample here was PBMCs, taken from a glioma patient whose treatment included an IDH1 peptide vaccine. The TCR comes from a woman in her 30s with glioma. This CDR3 reads CASSLEPGAYEKLFF. In DNA form, the CDR3 reads TGTGCCAGCAGCTTGGAACCGGGGGCTTATGAAAAACTGTTTTTT.